These T cell receptor beta chains were read from a single sample in a study of OX40 agonist ivuxolimab in advanced cancers. The assay was immunoSEQ multiplex PCR, and TCRdb's table has in-frame clones only and misses some. The sample yields tens of thousands of clones, approximately 92% seen once. Sequencing used CD4+ or CD8+ T cells sorted from blood, obtained in a trial of the OX40 agonist ivuxolimab. The receptors come from an adult with an advanced solid tumor such as melanoma, head and neck, liver or kidney cancer. CDR3s include the opening cysteine and the closing phenylalanine or tryptophan. Fields, in order: CDR3 protein, CDR3 DNA, D gene, V gene, J gene, clone size. D genes are given only for firm matches. A row's size may be missing; if present it is once, few, many or a size class.

CSATGRLPSNPYNEQFF	TGCAGCGCAACAGGGAGACTACCGAGTAACCCCTACAATGAGCAGTTCTTC	.	TRBV29-1	TRBJ2-1	few
CSVTDPGLNTGELFF	TGCAGCGTCACCGACCCGGGACTCAACACCGGGGAGCTGTTTTTT	.	TRBV29-1	TRBJ2-2	.
CASSERDTITYEQYF	TGTGCCAGCAGCGAACGAGATACGATTACCTACGAGCAGTACTTC	.	TRBV9	TRBJ2-7	.
CASSPWTGNTEAFF	TGTGCCAGCAGCCCATGGACAGGGAACACTGAAGCTTTCTTT	TRBD1	TRBV9	TRBJ1-1	.
CASSIGGTGYTF	TGTGCCAGTAGTATTGGGGGAACTGGCTACACCTTC	.	TRBV19	TRBJ1-2	.
CASSFGPRGPSGANVLTF	TGCGCCAGCAGCTTCGGTCCTAGGGGACCATCTGGGGCCAACGTCCTGACTTTC	.	TRBV5-1	TRBJ2-6	.
CASRDSSYEQYF	TGTGCCAGCAGGGACAGTTCCTACGAGCAGTACTTC	.	TRBV2	TRBJ2-7	once
CASSDSGEYNEQFF	TGTGCCAGCAGTGATAGCGGGGAGTACAATGAGCAGTTCTTC	TRBD2	TRBV28	TRBJ2-1	.
CSVRTDYFYEQYF	TGCAGCGTGAGGACGGACTATTTCTACGAGCAGTACTTC	.	TRBV29-1	TRBJ2-7	.
CASSLAGSHNEQFF	TGTGCCAGCAGTTTAGCAGGATCTCACAATGAGCAGTTCTTC	.	TRBV27	TRBJ2-1	.
CASSLGWGQETQYF	TGTGCCAGCAGCTTAGGTTGGGGGCAAGAGACCCAGTACTTC	.	TRBV7-6	TRBJ2-5	.
CASSLSLDSVYGYTF	TGTGCCAGCAGTTTATCATTGGACAGCGTCTATGGCTACACCTTC	.	TRBV27	TRBJ1-2	once
CASSLASLAGGWGASTDTQYF	TGTGCCAGCAGCTTAGCTTCCCTTGCGGGAGGGTGGGGAGCGAGCACAGATACGCAGTATTTT	TRBD2	TRBV13	TRBJ2-3	.
CASSQVGFGGAYEQYF	TGCGCCAGCAGCCAAGTGGGATTTGGGGGGGCCTACGAGCAGTACTTC	TRBD2	TRBV4-1	TRBJ2-7	.
CASSERAGGIQETQYF	TGTGCCAGCAGTGAGCGGGCGGGGGGCATCCAAGAGACCCAGTACTTC	TRBD2	TRBV4-2	TRBJ2-5	.
CASSQANLGQIYGYTF	TGCGCCAGCAGCCAAGCTAACCTCGGACAGATCTATGGCTACACCTTC	.	TRBV4-1	TRBJ1-2	.
CASSQAPLGTGELFF	TGTGCCAGCAGCCAAGCCCCCCTGGGCACCGGGGAGCTGTTTTTT	.	TRBV14	TRBJ2-2	.
CASSLYGSGYTF	TGTGCCAGCAGCTTATATGGCTCGGGCTACACCTTC	.	TRBV7-6	TRBJ1-2	.
CASSFVRATEAFF	TGTGCCAGCAGCTTCGTGAGGGCCACTGAAGCTTTCTTT	.	TRBV13	TRBJ1-1	.
CASSHQSLNSPLHF	TGTGCCAGCAGTCATCAGAGCCTGAATTCACCCCTCCACTTT	.	TRBV6-6	TRBJ1-6	.
CASSMGTGLAENYEQYF	TGTGCCAGTAGTATGGGGACAGGACTAGCGGAGAACTACGAGCAGTACTTC	TRBD2	TRBV19	TRBJ2-7	.
CASSDNPPGTGYSGNTIYF	TGCGCCAGCAGTGATAATCCCCCCGGGACAGGCTACTCTGGAAACACCATATATTTT	TRBD1	TRBV4-1	TRBJ1-3	.
CASSLALTSGRNTDTQYF	TGTGCCAGCAGCTTAGCGCTCACTAGCGGGAGGAACACAGATACGCAGTATTTT	TRBD2	TRBV7-8	TRBJ2-3	.
CASSSAIGSEQYF	TGTGCCAGCAGCTCCGCTATAGGGTCCGAGCAGTACTTC	.	TRBV7-3	TRBJ2-7	.
CASSGQGIYGYTF	TGTGCCAGCAGCGGACAGGGGATCTATGGCTACACCTTC	TRBD1	TRBV5-6	TRBJ1-2	.
CASSHGLAGLNEQFF	TGTGCCAGCAGCCACGGACTAGCGGGACTGAATGAGCAGTTCTTC	TRBD2	TRBV27	TRBJ2-1	.
CASTLPPGNEQFF	TGTGCCAGTACCCTACCCCCGGGGAATGAGCAGTTCTTC	.	TRBV19	TRBJ2-1	.
CASSTGLAGVLDTQYF	TGTGCCAGTAGCACGGGACTAGCGGGGGTCCTCGATACGCAGTATTTT	TRBD2	TRBV19	TRBJ2-3	.
CASSLAGPEAFF	TGTGCCAGCAGCTTAGCAGGGCCTGAAGCTTTCTTT	.	TRBV7-9	TRBJ1-1	.